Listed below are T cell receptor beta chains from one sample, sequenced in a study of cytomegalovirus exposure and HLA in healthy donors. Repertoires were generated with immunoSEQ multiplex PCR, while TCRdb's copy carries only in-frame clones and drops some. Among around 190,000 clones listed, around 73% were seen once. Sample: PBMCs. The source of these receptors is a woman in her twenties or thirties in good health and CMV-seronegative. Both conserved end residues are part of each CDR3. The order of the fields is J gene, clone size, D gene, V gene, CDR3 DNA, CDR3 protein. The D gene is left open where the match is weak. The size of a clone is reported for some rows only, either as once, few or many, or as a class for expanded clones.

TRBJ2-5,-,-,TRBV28,TGTGCCAGCAGTTTATGGCAGTCCCAAGAGACCCAGTACTTC,CASSLWQSQETQYF
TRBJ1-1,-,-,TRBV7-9,TGTTCCAGCAGCCGGGAAGGGACTGAAGCTTTCTTT,CSSSREGTEAFF
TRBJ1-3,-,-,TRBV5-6,TGTGCCAGCAGCTTGGCGGGAAACACCATATATTTT,CASSLAGNTIYF
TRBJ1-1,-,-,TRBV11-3,TGTGCCAGCAGCTTAGACAAGAACACTGAAGCTTTCTTT,CASSLDKNTEAFF
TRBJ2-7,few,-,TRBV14,TGTGCCAGCAGCAAGGTAGTAGCCGACGAGCAGTACTTC,CASSKVVADEQYF
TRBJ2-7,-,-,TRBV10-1,TGCGCCAGCAGTGAGTCTGAAGCGGACGTGAACTACGAGCAGTACTTC,CASSESEADVNYEQYF
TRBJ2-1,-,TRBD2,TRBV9,TGTGCCAGCAGCTCTAGCGGGGGGGCGCTAAATGAGCAGTTCTTC,CASSSSGGALNEQFF
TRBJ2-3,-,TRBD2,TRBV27,TGTGCCAGCAGTTCCTATAGCGGGAGAAACACAGATACGCAGTATTTT,CASSSYSGRNTDTQYF
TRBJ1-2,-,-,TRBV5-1,TGCGCCAGCAGCCGGGATCCGGGGACTTCTGGCTACACCTTC,CASSRDPGTSGYTF
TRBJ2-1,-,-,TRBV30,TGTGCCTGGAGTGTTATAGAACTAACCAATGAGCAGTTCTTC,CAWSVIELTNEQFF
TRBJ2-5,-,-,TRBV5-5,TGTGCCAGCAGCTTGTACTATTTGACTGGTGGACAAGAGACCCAGTACTTC,CASSLYYLTGGQETQYF
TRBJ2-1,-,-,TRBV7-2,TGTGCCAGCAGCTTAGCGGACGGGAGATACAATGAGCAGTTCTTC,CASSLADGRYNEQFF
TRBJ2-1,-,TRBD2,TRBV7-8,TGTGCCAGCAGCCTCGCGGGGGGTGAGCAGTTCTTC,CASSLAGGEQFF
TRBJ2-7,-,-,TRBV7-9,TGTTCCAGCAGCTTTAGCCAGGGTTACCACGAGCAGTACTTC,CSSSFSQGYHEQYF
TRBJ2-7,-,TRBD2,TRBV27,TGTGCCAGCAGGACTAGCGGGGCCTACGAGCAGTACTTC,CASRTSGAYEQYF
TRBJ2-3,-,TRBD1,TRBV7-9,TGTGCCAGCAGAGACCAGGGGGCGACTAGCACAGATACGCAGTATTTT,CASRDQGATSTDTQYF
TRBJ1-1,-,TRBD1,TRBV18,TGTGCCAGCTCACCGATCGCAGGGGGAAACACTGAAGCTTTCTTT,CASSPIAGGNTEAFF
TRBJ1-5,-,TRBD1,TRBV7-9,TGTGCCAGCAGCTCCGGACAGGGGGTCGCTCCGGGTCAGCCCCAGCATTTT,CASSSGQGVAPGQPQHF
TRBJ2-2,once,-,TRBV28,TGTGCCAGCAGTCAAGCCGGGTGGAACACCGGGGAGCTGTTTTTT,CASSQAGWNTGELFF
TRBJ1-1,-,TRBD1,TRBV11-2,TGTGCCAGCAAGGACAGGGGGAACACTGAAGCTTTCTTT,CASKDRGNTEAFF
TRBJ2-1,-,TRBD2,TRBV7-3,TGTGCCAGCAGCTTAACCGGGGGGGCCGATGAGCAGTTCTTC,CASSLTGGADEQFF
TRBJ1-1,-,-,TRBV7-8,TGTGCCAGCAGCTTAGGCAAAGAGGTCACTGAAGCTTTCTTT,CASSLGKEVTEAFF
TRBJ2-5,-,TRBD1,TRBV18,TGTGCCAGCTCACCACCGAACAGGGGCGGCCAAGAGACCCAGTACTTC,CASSPPNRGGQETQYF
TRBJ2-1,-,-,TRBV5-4,TGTGCCAGCAGCCCCCCGGTTCGGGGTTACAATGAGCAGTTCTTC,CASSPPVRGYNEQFF
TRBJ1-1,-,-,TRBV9,TGTGCCAGCAGCGTAGTTTCGGGGGAACCTGAAGCTTTCTTT,CASSVVSGEPEAFF
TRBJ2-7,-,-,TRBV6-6,TGTGCCAGCAGCCCTCGAGGCTTCGCCTACGAGCAGTACTTC,CASSPRGFAYEQYF
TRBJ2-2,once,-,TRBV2,TGTGCCAGCAGGAACTCCGGGGAGCTGTTTTTT,CASRNSGELFF
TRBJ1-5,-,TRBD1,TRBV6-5,TGTGCCAGCAGTTACGACAGGGGGCGACCCCAGCATTTT,CASSYDRGRPQHF
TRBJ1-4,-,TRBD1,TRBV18,TGTGCCAGCTCACCACCGGGACAGGGCCCTAATGAAAAACTGTTTTTT,CASSPPGQGPNEKLFF
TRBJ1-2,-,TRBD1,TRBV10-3,TGTGCCATCAGTGAGGTCAAGGGGACAGATCGAAAGGGTAAAGGCTACACCTTC,CAISEVKGTDRKGKGYTF
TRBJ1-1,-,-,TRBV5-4,TGTGCCAGCAGCCGGGGACACAGAAACACTGAAGCTTTCTTT,CASSRGHRNTEAFF
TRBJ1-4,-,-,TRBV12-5,TGTGCTAGTGGTTTGGTTCTGGGGCGTTCCCTCGCAAACAATGAAAAACTGTTTTTT,CASGLVLGRSLANNEKLFF
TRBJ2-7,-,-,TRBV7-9,TGTGCCAGCAGCTTTGTGGGCCCCTTTTACGAGCAGTACTTC,CASSFVGPFYEQYF